Listed here are 15 T cell receptor beta chains from one sample, sequenced in a study of T cells after yellow fever vaccination. TCRdb processed the 5' RACE reads anew with MiXCR; each CDR3 protein has one entry. The table includes about 210,000 distinct CDR3 sequences, around 3.1% detected once. This sample comprised CD4+ T cells sorted from PBMCs, obtained 10 days after the yellow fever booster vaccination. The receptors derive from a man between 18 and 29 years old who received the YFV17D yellow fever vaccine.

This clonotype was recorded many times. The rearrangement links TRBV5-1 to TRBJ1-1, with 7 nucleotides matching TRBD1. V gave up 2 bases and J gave up 4 bases; unmatched junction bases: 8. Germline V gene data show CDR1 as SGHRS and CDR2 as YFSETQ. The CDR3 spans 15 residues. This chain's CDR3 is CASSFDRAVTTEAFF. The CDR3 region has the DNA TGCGCCAGCAGCTTTGACAGGGCGGTGACCACTGAAGCTTTCTTT.

The chain has TRBV5-1 and TRBJ1-1, with TRBD1 as a possible D gene (5 bases). The CDR3 consists of 13 residues. CDR1 is SGHRS and CDR2 is YFSETQ in the germline V gene. V gave up 7 bases and J gave up 4 bases, with 14 bases separating them. The CDR3 reads CASRAGGSTEAFF. CDR3 DNA sequence: TGCGCCAGCCGAGCTGGGGGTTCCACTGAAGCTTTCTTT.

In this sample, this clonotype turned up a few times. The chain recombines TRBV7-9 with TRBJ1-1; tentatively, D is TRBD1 (5 bases). This CDR3 is 16 amino acids long. The V end was cut by 7 bases, the J end by 4 bases, with 22 bases between. Germline loops: CDR1 SEHNR, CDR2 FQNEAQ (reference sequence). The CDR3 nucleotides read TGTGCCAGCATCCCCCCTCACCACCGGGGGGGCACTGAAGCTTTCTTT. Translated: CASIPPHHRGGTEAFF.

This chain connects TRBV12-3 or TRBV12-4 to TRBJ1-4, with TRBD1 matching 9 bases. This CDR3 has 15 amino acids. V was pared by 5 bases and J by 8 bases, with 9 bases of the junction left unmatched. The DNA for the CDR3 is TGTGCCAGCAGTCTCACAGGACAGGGGCGGGAAAAACTGTTTTTT. It encodes CASSLTGQGREKLFF.

This clonotype was observed many times. V and J are TRBV6-2 or TRBV6-3 and TRBJ1-2; D unresolved. The CDR3 runs 11 residues. Trimming stripped 3 bases from V and 6 bases from J, with 5 bases between. The germline gives CDR1 MNHEY, CDR2 SVGEGT. The CDR3 region is CASSYPHGYTF. DNA for the CDR3: TGTGCCAGCAGTTATCCCCATGGCTACACCTTC.

V and J are TRBV27 and TRBJ2-7; the D is unclear. Trimming removed 5 bases at V and 4 bases at J, with 9 bases between. The CDR3 length is 12 residues. Germline V gives CDR1 MNHEY, CDR2 SMNVEV (reference sequence). CDR3 amino acids: CASSGPDYEQYF. Here the CDR3 DNA reads TGTGCCAGCAGTGGCCCGGATTACGAGCAGTACTTC.

This sequence joins TRBV15 and TRBJ2-2; TRBD1 aligns across 10 bases. With 5 bases clipped from V and 6 bases from J, the junction kept 6 bases outside the gene matches. The germline CDR1 and CDR2 sequences are LNHNV and YYDKDF (reference sequence). This CDR3 is 15 amino acids long. This CDR3 reads CATSRRQGASGELFF. The CDR3 region has the DNA TGTGCCACCAGCCGAAGACAGGGGGCTTCCGGGGAGCTGTTTTTT.

The rearrangement uses TRBV10-3 and TRBJ1-3; 9 nucleotides match TRBD1. The V segment lost 2 bases and the J segment 4 bases; nucleotides outside the gene matches: 12. This CDR3 contains 18 residues. Germline loops: CDR1 ENHRY, CDR2 SYGVKD. This CDR3 reads CAISEAPGQGLSGNTIYF. In nucleotides, the CDR3 is TGTGCCATCAGTGAGGCGCCGGGACAGGGTCTTTCGGGAAACACCATATATTTT.

This chain uses TRBV19 with TRBJ1-1; the D gene is possibly TRBD1 (5 bases). This CDR3 comprises 15 residues. V dropped 3 bases and J dropped 5 bases, with 16 bases sitting between them. Germline V CDR1 and CDR2: LNHDA, SQIVND (reference sequence). The CDR3 nucleotides are TGTGCCAGTAGTATGGGCGGGGCATCGGGAACTGAAGCTTTCTTT. Amino acid sequence: CASSMGGASGTEAFF.

This clonotype was seen at least ten times. The V gene is TRBV2, the J gene TRBJ2-1; the D gene is possibly TRBD2 (6 bases). Germline loops: CDR1 SNHLY, CDR2 FYNNEI. The CDR3 consists of 14 residues. V lost 8 bases, J lost 0 bases, and 11 bases lay in between. In DNA form, the CDR3 reads TGTGCCAGCGTTAGACTAGTCTCCTACAATGAGCAGTTCTTC. This encodes CASVRLVSYNEQFF.

This clonotype showed up many times. V usage is TRBV4-3 and J usage is TRBJ1-3; D not certain. Trimming left V 1 base short and J 2 bases short, with 9 bases between. Germline-derived CDR1 and CDR2 are LGHNA and YSLEER. The CDR3 sequence is 15 residues long. The CDR3 reads CASSQARTAGNTIYF. CDR3 DNA sequence: TGCGCCAGCAGCCAAGCGCGGACGGCTGGAAACACCATATATTTT.

With regard to this clonotype: The junction shows a germline mismatch at one end, possibly a read error. This chain connects TRBV7-9 to TRBJ2-1; D possibly uses TRBD1 or TRBD2 (5 bases each). From germline, CDR1 is SEHNR and CDR2 FQNEAQ (reference sequence). This CDR3 is 13 amino acids long. The chain's CDR3 is CASSTERGRLGVF. The CDR3 nucleotides are TGTGCCAGCAGCACAGAGAGGGGAAGGCTAGGGGTCTTC. Based on the CDR3 plus reference TRBV7-9 and TRBJ2-1, the full variable domain is DTGVSQNPRHKITKRGQNVTFRCDPISEHNRLYWYRQTLGQGPEFLTYFQNEAQLEKSRLLSDRFSAERPKGSFSTLEIQRTEQGDSAMYLCASSTERGRLGVFGPGTRLTVL.

This clonotype showed up just once. The genes are TRBV7-2 and TRBJ1-6; no clear D. V dropped 7 bases and J dropped 9 bases, with 13 bases sitting between them. The CDR3 consists of 13 residues. Germline lookup yields CDR1 SGHTA and CDR2 FQGNSA. The CDR3 here is CASNEPPGSPLHF. DNA of the CDR3: TGTGCCAGCAACGAGCCCCCTGGTTCACCCCTCCACTTT.

This clonotype was seen more than once but under ten times. Here the CDR3 reads CASSMDILYEQYF. The DNA for the CDR3 is TGCGCCAGCAGCATGGACATCCTCTACGAGCAGTACTTC. The chain combines TRBV5-1 with TRBJ2-7, with D possibly being TRBD1 (5 bases). In germline, CDR1 is SGHRS, CDR2 YFSETQ. Trimming left V 4 bases short and J 3 bases short, with 11 bases between. CDR3 length: 13 amino acids.

This clonotype was found many times. As DNA, the CDR3 is TGTGCCAGCAGTTTCGGCGGGGGGCCCCCTGGTACGCAGTATTTT. Its protein product is CASSFGGGPPGTQYF. This rearrangement joins TRBV28 to TRBJ2-3, with 8 bases identical to TRBD2. J gave up 8 bases and V 3 bases, and 10 bases lay outside the gene matches. Looked up from germline, CDR1 is MDHEN and CDR2 is SYDVKM. This CDR3 comprises 15 residues.